The 14 T cell receptor beta chains presented below share a single source sample, sequenced in a study of cytomegalovirus exposure and HLA in healthy donors. Researchers ran the PCR with 60 Vbeta and 13 Jbeta primers. Sequencing used immunoSEQ multiplex PCR; TCRdb keeps in-frame clones, though not all of them. The table has approximately 150,000 clones, 80% seen once. The sequenced sample consisted of PBMCs. Receptors originate from a woman between 40 and 55 years old in good health and CMV-seronegative.

This chain uses TRBV28 with TRBJ1-2; D gene uncertain. V was clipped by 4 bases and J by 0 bases, with 15 bases between them. CDR1 is MDHEN and CDR2 is SYDVKM in the germline V gene. The CDR3 loop spans 16 amino acids. The CDR3 DNA follows: TGTGCCAGCAGTTCCCGGGTCGGGAAGTCTAACTATGGCTACACCTTC. Residues: CASSSRVGKSNYGYTF.

The sample holds a few counts of this clone. The V and J genes are TRBV7-3 and TRBJ2-1, with unresolved D. CDR1 and CDR2 from the germline V gene are SGHTA and FQGTGA. The CDR3 loop spans 13 amino acids. Trimming cost V 5 bases and J 6 bases, with 11 bases left between them. CDR3 in amino acids: CASSIASGNEQFF. In DNA, the CDR3 is TGTGCCAGCAGCATTGCCTCGGGCAATGAGCAGTTCTTC.

This clone has only one observation. The V and J genes are TRBV15 and TRBJ2-7; D may be TRBD1 (6 bases). Germline CDR1 reads LNHNV; CDR2 reads YYDKDF (reference sequence). Trimming shortened V by 4 bases and J by 4 bases, and 20 bases separated the two germline ends. The CDR3 is made up of 16 amino acids. This chain's CDR3 is CATSTYPAGQGYEQYF. CDR3 coding DNA: TGTGCCACCAGCACTTACCCAGCAGGGCAGGGGTACGAGCAGTACTTC.

V is TRBV4-1 and J is TRBJ2-7; 9 bases line up with TRBD1. This CDR3 region has 14 residues. Germline trimming cut 10 bases from V and 5 bases from J; bases unmatched to any gene: 12. In germline, CDR1 is MGHRA, CDR2 YSYEKL. Written as DNA, the CDR3 is TGCGCCAACCTACCCGGGACAGGGAACAACGAGCAGTACTTC. Translation: CANLPGTGNNEQYF.

V gene TRBV7-9 combines with J gene TRBJ2-7; D gene uncertain. Trimming cost V 5 bases and J 4 bases, with 12 bases left between them. CDR3 size: 13 residues. Per the germline V gene, CDR1 is SEHNR and CDR2 is FQNEAQ (reference sequence). For the CDR3, the DNA is TGTGCCAGCAGCCCCCGAGTTGGTTACGAGCAGTACTTC. Its translation is CASSPRVGYEQYF.

The rearrangement links TRBV4-3 to TRBJ2-3, with TRBD1 identical over 7 bases. The CDR3 contains 17 residues. From germline, CDR1 is LGHNA and CDR2 YSLEER. Unmatched junction bases numbered 6, after V lost 0 bases and J lost 0 bases. CDR3 in DNA: TGCGCCAGCAGCCAAGATTTAAACAGGGGAAGCACAGATACGCAGTATTTT. Its protein is CASSQDLNRGSTDTQYF.

V usage is TRBV28 and J usage is TRBJ2-1; D is possibly TRBD1 (5 bases). The V end lost 4 bases, the J end lost 0 bases, and 10 bases lay between the germline ends. Germline V lookup: CDR1 MDHEN, CDR2 SYDVKM. CDR3 size: 15 residues. The CDR3 region is CASSWGGNSYNEQFF. As DNA, the CDR3 is TGTGCCAGCAGTTGGGGCGGAAACTCCTACAATGAGCAGTTCTTC.

This chain links TRBV11-2 with TRBJ1-3; D unclear. Germline loops: CDR1 SGHAT, CDR2 FQNNGV. Trimming left V 5 bases short and J 0 bases short, with 11 bases between. This CDR3 contains 15 residues. CDR3 protein: CASSPLRGSGNTIYF. In nucleotides, the CDR3 is TGTGCCAGCAGCCCCCTCCGGGGCTCTGGAAACACCATATATTTT.

This chain links TRBV7-2 with TRBJ1-4, with 7 bases that match TRBD1. The CDR3 runs to 18 residues. CDR1 and CDR2 from the germline V gene are SGHTA and FQGNSA. Trimming removed 1 base from V and 4 bases from J; junction bases left unmatched: 12. CDR3 loop: CASSLEWTGWGLNEKLFF. DNA of the CDR3: TGTGCCAGCAGCTTAGAATGGACAGGTTGGGGACTTAATGAAAAACTGTTTTTT.

This clone appeared once. The genes are TRBV11-3 and TRBJ2-7, with 7 bases fitting TRBD1. This CDR3 is built from 13 residues. The germline V gene has CDR1 SGHNT and CDR2 YENEEA. V lost 5 bases, J lost 6 bases, and 7 bases stayed unmatched. The CDR3 loop is CASSSLQGTEQYF. The CDR3 DNA follows: TGTGCCAGCAGCAGCCTACAGGGGACCGAGCAGTACTTC.

The V gene is TRBV30, the J gene TRBJ2-1; the match to TRBD2 covers 8 bases. The germline V gene has CDR1 GTSNPN and CDR2 SVGIG (reference sequence). J was trimmed by 7 bases and V by 2 bases; bases with no gene match: 10. CDR3 length equals 15 residues. The CDR3 DNA reads TGTGCCTGGAGTCGGGGGCGGGGGGCCGGGAATGAGCAGTTCTTC. Its protein is CAWSRGRGAGNEQFF.

Only a few counts were recorded for this clone. The gene calls are TRBV7-6 and TRBJ2-3, with TRBD1 identical over 8 bases. Germline V gene sequence: CDR1 SGHVS, CDR2 FNYEAQ. V trimming: 6 bases; J trimming: 4 bases; junction bases outside the gene matches: 6. The CDR3 consists of 14 residues. The CDR3 bases are TGTGCCAGCAGTTGGACAGGGTCGCCAGATACGCAGTATTTT. This codes for CASSWTGSPDTQYF.

This chain links TRBV7-6 with TRBJ1-1, with 7 bases fitting TRBD1. Germline CDR1 reads SGHVS; CDR2 reads FNYEAQ. The CDR3 extends over 18 amino acids. The junction had 18 bases not matched to a gene; V was cut back by 5 bases and J by 3 bases. Here the CDR3 reads CASSPSGTVVLGHTEAFF. The CDR3 coding sequence is TGTGCCAGCAGCCCCTCCGGGACAGTCGTCCTGGGGCACACTGAAGCTTTCTTT. Full variable domain (missing parts from reference TRBV7-6 and TRBJ1-1): GAGVSQSPRYKVTKRGQDVALRCDPISGHVSLYWYRQALGQGPEFLTYFNYEAQQDKSGLPNDRFSAERPEGSISTLTIQRTEQRDSAMYRCASSPSGTVVLGHTEAFFGQGTRLTVV.

The V and J genes are TRBV9 and TRBJ2-5, with 11 bases that match TRBD2. CDR3 length equals 16 residues. Germline CDR1 SGDLS, CDR2 YYNGEE. J lost 7 bases, V lost 0 bases, and 8 bases had no gene match. In DNA form, the CDR3 reads TGTGCCAGCAGCGTAGGCCTAGCGGGGGGAGAGGGGACCCAGTACTTC. The encoded protein is CASSVGLAGGEGTQYF.